The 10 T cell receptor beta chains in this list originate from one sample, sequenced in a study of T cells in Graves' hyperthyroidism and ophthalmopathy. Researchers took RNA transcripts and amplified the TCR beta CDR3 regions from them. HTBI primers were used for first-round RT-PCR of the TCR CDR3. TCRdb re-derived calls from the multiplex PCR reads in MiXCR, one entry per CDR3 protein. The profile shows about 580,000 distinct CDR3 sequences, about 45% of them singletons. The sample comprised peripheral blood or thyroid tissue (not recorded which). All receptors derive from a woman in her late teens or twenties with Graves' hyperthyroidism.

This clonotype showed up many times. CDR3 nucleotides: TGTGCCAGCAGCCTCGCACGACTAGCGGCCACCTACGAGCAGTACTTC. Translated: CASSLARLAATYEQYF. V usage is TRBV11-2 and J usage is TRBJ2-7; 9 bases align to TRBD2. V lost 5 bases and J lost 2; bases outside the gene matches: 10. This CDR3 region has 16 residues. Germline loops: CDR1 SGHAT, CDR2 FQNNGV.

At least ten counts were recorded for this clonotype. V is TRBV19 and J is TRBJ1-4, with 10 bases fitting TRBD1. CDR1 and CDR2 from the germline V gene are LNHDA and SQIVND (reference sequence). V trimming: 8 bases; J trimming: 7 bases; junction bases outside the gene matches: 4. CDR3 length: 13 amino acids. CDR3 in DNA: TGTGCCAGTCGGACAGGGGGGAGTGAAAAACTGTTTTTT. Translated, it gives CASRTGGSEKLFF.

J is TRBJ1-2 and V is TRBV29-1; TRBD1 is a possible D gene (5 bases). The CDR3 is 12 amino acids. V lost 8 bases and J lost 6, with 16 bases in between. Germline CDR1 reads SQVTM; CDR2 reads ANQGSEA. CDR3 sequence reads: CSLSGREDGYTF. As DNA, the CDR3 is TGCAGCTTATCAGGGAGGGAGGATGGCTACACCTTC. The variable domain in full, completed from reference TRBV29-1 and TRBJ1-2, reads SAVISQKPSRDICQRGTSLTIQCQVDSQVTMMFWYRQQPGQSLTLIATANQGSEATYESGFVIDKFPISRPNLTFSTLTVSNMSPEDSSIYLCSLSGREDGYTFGSGTRLTVV.

The genes are TRBV10-3 and TRBJ2-5; 7 bases agree with TRBD2. The CDR3 runs 15 residues. J lost 2 bases, V lost 2 bases, and 5 bases had no gene match. CDR1 ENHRY and CDR2 SYGVKD come from the germline V gene. CDR3 residues: CAISEARTRQETQYF. Here the CDR3 DNA reads TGTGCCATCAGTGAGGCTAGGACTAGGCAAGAGACCCAGTACTTC.

This clonotype was observed many times. V is TRBV7-8 and J is TRBJ2-7; TRBD2 agrees at 11 bases. CDR3 size: 14 residues. Germline CDR1 is SGHVS and CDR2 is FQNEAQ. V lost 5 bases and J lost 2; bases outside the gene matches: 2. The CDR3 bases are TGTGCCAGCAGCGCGGGACTAGCGGCCTACGAGCAGTACTTC. Protein sequence: CASSAGLAAYEQYF. Full variable domain (remainder filled in from reference TRBV7-8 and TRBJ2-7): GAGVSQSPRYKVAKRGQDVALRCDPISGHVSLFWYQQALGQGPEFLTYFQNEAQLDKSGLPSDRFFAERPEGSVSTLKIQRTQQEDSAVYLCASSAGLAAYEQYFGPGTRLTVT.

This clonotype was detected a few times. The chain combines TRBV6-1 with TRBJ2-5; 10 positions agree with TRBD1. V lost 5 bases, J lost 5 bases, and 11 bases stayed unmatched. The germline CDR1 and CDR2 sequences are MNHNS and SASEGT. This CDR3 spans 16 amino acids. The CDR3 coding sequence is TGTGCCAGCAGTCAATCGACAGGGGGCTCCGGGGAGACCCAGTACTTC. This codes for CASSQSTGGSGETQYF.

The sample holds many counts of this clonotype. The rearrangement joins TRBV6-2 or TRBV6-3 to TRBJ1-1; D unclear. Trimming cost V 6 bases and J 1 base, with 6 bases left between them. This CDR3 contains 12 residues. CDR1 is MNHEY and CDR2 is SVGEGT in the germline V gene. The CDR3 reads CASRVKNTEAFF. CDR3 coding DNA: TGTGCCAGCAGAGTCAAGAACACTGAAGCTTTCTTT.

The table lists this clonotype with many counts. The chain carries TRBV6-5 and TRBJ2-7; tentatively, D is TRBD1 or TRBD2 (6 bases each). V shed 4 bases and J shed 2 bases, with 15 bases lying between them. This CDR3 spans 15 amino acids. Germline-derived CDR1 and CDR2 are MNHEY and SVGAGI. The DNA of the CDR3 is TGTGCCAGCAGTTCACAGGGACTCCGTACCTACGAGCAGTACTTC. It is translated as CASSSQGLRTYEQYF.

The table lists this clonotype with many counts. The chain employs TRBV15 and TRBJ2-6; D is perhaps TRBD2 (5 bases). V gave up 5 bases and J gave up 0 bases, with 11 bases separating them. The CDR3 is 16 amino acids. CDR1 is LNHNV, CDR2 YYDKDF, per germline (reference sequence). For the CDR3, the DNA is TGTGCCACCAGCCGAGGGTGGTTCTCTGGGGCCAACGTCCTGACTTTC. This sequence encodes CATSRGWFSGANVLTF.

Ten or more counts support this clonotype. The chain carries TRBV11-3 and TRBJ2-7, with D possibly matching TRBD1 (6 bases). This CDR3 is 14 amino acids long. The V gene lost 0 bases and the J gene lost 3 bases, with 9 bases spanning the gap. Germline V lookup: CDR1 SGHNT, CDR2 YENEEA. Here the CDR3 reads CASSLEDRVYEQYF. CDR3 nucleotide sequence: TGTGCCAGCAGCTTAGAGGACAGAGTCTACGAGCAGTACTTC.